One and the same sample provided the 29 T cell receptor beta chains below, sequenced in a study of T cell responses to AZD1222 COVID-19 vaccine. Data came from immunoSEQ multiplex PCR; TCRdb stores just in-frame clones and leaves some out. The sample holds about 67,000 clones, 80% to 90% seen once. This sample comprised peripheral blood, obtained on day 0 of AZD1222 vaccination. The origin of the receptors is an adult in good health.

The chain joins TRBV28 to TRBJ2-7; D gene ambiguous. This CDR3 spans 14 amino acids. V was shortened by 8 bases and J by 0 bases, with 14 bases between the two germline ends. Germline V CDR1 and CDR2: MDHEN, SYDVKM. CDR3 residues: CASRSPYFSYEQYF. The CDR3 region has the DNA TGTGCCAGCCGTTCTCCCTATTTCTCCTACGAGCAGTACTTC.

The rearrangement joins TRBV5-6 to TRBJ2-7; 7 bases match TRBD1. J was trimmed by 3 bases and V by 4 bases; bases with no gene match: 7. Germline values: CDR1 SGHDT, CDR2 YYEEEE. The CDR3 consists of 14 residues. CDR3 residues: CASSRPTGSYEQYF. As DNA, the CDR3 is TGTGCCAGCAGCCGCCCGACAGGGAGCTACGAGCAGTACTTC.

The chain is built from TRBV19 and TRBJ2-1, with a possible D match to TRBD2 (5 bases). This CDR3 is built from 15 residues. V was shortened by 6 bases and J by 0 bases, with 12 bases between the two germline ends. In germline, CDR1 is LNHDA, CDR2 SQIVND (reference sequence). The CDR3 nucleotides are TGTGCCAGTAGAAGGACGGGGAGCTCCTACAATGAGCAGTTCTTC. This encodes CASRRTGSSYNEQFF.

The genes are TRBV2 and TRBJ1-6, with D maybe TRBD1 (5 bases). Germline V CDR1 and CDR2: SNHLY, FYNNEI. The CDR3 contains 15 residues. V shed 11 bases and J shed 10 bases, with 24 bases lying between them. The CDR3 loop is CAVPSNWGGGSPLHF. The CDR3 DNA reads as TGTGCCGTACCTTCTAACTGGGGCGGAGGCTCACCCCTCCACTTT.

CDR3 protein: CASSEYATSGEQFF. In DNA form, the CDR3 reads TGTGCCAGCAGTGAATATGCCACATCGGGTGAGCAGTTCTTC. The chain joins TRBV25-1 to TRBJ2-1; unclear D gene. Germline lookup yields CDR1 MGHDK and CDR2 SYGVNS. The CDR3 spans 14 residues. Trimming took off 0 bases at V and 9 bases at J, with 12 bases between the two ends.

The chain employs TRBV19 and TRBJ2-1, with D unclear. V lost 5 bases and J lost 9, with 14 bases in between. Germline V gene lookup returns CDR1 LNHDA and CDR2 SQIVND (reference sequence). The CDR3 contains 13 residues. CDR3 nucleotides: TGTGCCAGTAGTTTCCCCAACGCCGGTGAGCAGTTCTTC. Translating gives CASSFPNAGEQFF.

This clone was counted between two and nine times. The CDR3 region has the DNA TGTGCCAGCAGCGGCGTTTCCGGGACTCTACCAGGCGATGAGCAGTTCTTC. As protein: CASSGVSGTLPGDEQFF. The chain combines TRBV9 with TRBJ2-1; D is perhaps TRBD2 (6 bases). This CDR3 is built from 17 residues. The germline V and J ends were trimmed by 3 bases and 8 bases, with 24 bases remaining between them. From germline, CDR1 is SGDLS and CDR2 YYNGEE.

The J gene is TRBJ1-2, the V gene TRBV10-1; 9 bases are shared with TRBD1. The CDR3 runs 17 residues. Germline V CDR1 and CDR2: WNHNN, SYGVQD (reference sequence). V trimming: 6 bases; J trimming: 4 bases; junction bases outside the gene matches: 15. In DNA form, the CDR3 reads TGCGCCAGCAGGGAGGACAGGGGCCACCCTATAACCTATGGCTACACCTTC. Encoded protein: CASREDRGHPITYGYTF.

This chain uses TRBV4-3 with TRBJ1-1; D is possibly TRBD1 (5 bases). Trimming pared 0 bases from V and 0 bases from J, leaving 8 bases between. Germline V gene sequence: CDR1 LGHNA, CDR2 YSLEER. There are 15 residues in the CDR3. In DNA form, the CDR3 reads TGCGCCAGCAGCCAAGATCACAGGATGAACACTGAAGCTTTCTTT. It encodes CASSQDHRMNTEAFF.

The V call is TRBV12-3 or TRBV12-4, the J call TRBJ2-1; D might be TRBD1 or TRBD2, each matching 5 bases. Between the trimmed V and J ends, which lost 3 bases and 7 bases, there was a span of 10 bases. The CDR3 has 13 amino acids. This CDR3 reads CASSFGGLNEQFF. CDR3 DNA: TGTGCCAGCAGTTTTGGGGGTCTAAATGAGCAGTTCTTC.

The count of this clone is one. The rearrangement links TRBV18 to TRBJ2-1; D gene uncertain. CDR1 and CDR2 from the germline V gene are KGHSH and LQKENI. This CDR3 is 15 amino acids long. The germline V and J ends were trimmed by 3 bases and 0 bases, with 9 bases remaining between them. CDR3 bases: TGTGCCAGCTCACCTACAGTAAGCTCCTACAATGAGCAGTTCTTC. It translates to CASSPTVSSYNEQFF.

The rearrangement joins TRBV7-9 to TRBJ1-4, with D tentatively TRBD1 (6 bases). Trimming shortened V by 1 base and J by 8 bases, and 17 bases separated the two germline ends. Germline V CDR1 and CDR2: SEHNR, FQNEAQ (reference sequence). The CDR3 extends over 16 amino acids. The CDR3 coding sequence is TGTGCCAGCAGCTTAGAGGGGGGCTATATTGACGAAAAACTGTTTTTT. This codes for CASSLEGGYIDEKLFF.

This sequence joins TRBV7-9 and TRBJ1-1; D remains unclear. Germline V lookup: CDR1 SEHNR, CDR2 FQNEAQ (reference sequence). Trimming took off 3 bases at V and 3 bases at J, with 5 bases between the two ends. CDR3 length equals 12 residues. The CDR3 bases are TGTGCCAGCAGCTTTTCGGACACTGAAGCTTTCTTT. Encoded protein: CASSFSDTEAFF.

This sequence joins TRBV18 and TRBJ1-5, with no clear D. The germline V gene encodes CDR1 KGHSH and CDR2 LQKENI. Trimming pared 6 bases from V and 4 bases from J, leaving 13 bases between. CDR3 size: 14 residues. This CDR3 is CASSSRAENQPQHF. In DNA, the CDR3 is TGTGCCAGCTCGAGTCGGGCGGAGAATCAGCCCCAGCATTTT.

The chain uses TRBV29-1 and TRBJ1-5, with D perhaps TRBD1 (5 bases). V was cut by 3 bases and J by 5 bases, with 11 bases left in between. Germline values: CDR1 SQVTM, CDR2 ANQGSEA. CDR3 length: 13 residues. The CDR3 DNA reads as TGCAGCGTTGATTTTGGGGGATATCAGCCCCAGCATTTT. Encoded protein: CSVDFGGYQPQHF.

This clone has just one count. This chain links TRBV18 with TRBJ1-2; possibly TRBD1 for D (5 bases). The V end lost 4 bases, the J end lost 2 bases, and 14 bases lay between the germline ends. The germline V gene encodes CDR1 KGHSH and CDR2 LQKENI. The CDR3 is made up of 15 amino acids. The CDR3 coding sequence is TGTGCCAGCTCACGGGGGAGTCAGAACAACTATGGCTACACCTTC. This translates into CASSRGSQNNYGYTF.

The rearrangement links TRBV5-1 to TRBJ2-5, with no clear D. Trimming shortened V by 5 bases and J by 4 bases, and 9 bases separated the two germline ends. CDR1 SGHRS and CDR2 YFSETQ come from the germline V gene. There are 12 residues in the CDR3. Written as DNA, the CDR3 is TGCGCCAGCAGAGGGAAGGTAGAGACCCAGTACTTC. It translates to CASRGKVETQYF.

This rearrangement joins TRBV5-1 to TRBJ1-2; no reliable D call. The CDR3 sequence is 13 residues long. Looked up from germline, CDR1 is SGHRS and CDR2 is YFSETQ. Trimming took 2 bases from V and 8 from J, leaving 13 bases between them. The CDR3 loop reads CASSFLEGGGYTF. In DNA form, the CDR3 reads TGCGCCAGCAGCTTTCTGGAGGGAGGCGGCTACACCTTC. Full variable domain (outside the CDR3, taken from reference TRBV5-1 and TRBJ1-2): KAGVTQTPRYLIKTRGQQVTLSCSPISGHRSVSWYQQTPGQGLQFLFEYFSETQRNKGNFPGRFSGRQFSNSRSEMNVSTLELGDSALYLCASSFLEGGGYTFGSGTRLTVV.

The chain is built from TRBV28 and TRBJ1-2; 7 bases fit TRBD1. The V gene's germline CDR1 is MDHEN and CDR2 SYDVKM. The CDR3 length is 14 residues. V lost 3 bases, J lost 0 bases, and 1 base stayed unmatched. In DNA form, the CDR3 reads TGTGCCAGCAGTTTCCAGGGGGCTAACTATGGCTACACCTTC. Amino acid sequence: CASSFQGANYGYTF.

The genes are TRBV18 and TRBJ2-7; 10 bases are shared with TRBD1. Trimming cost V 6 bases and J 7 bases; bases outside gene matches: 9. The CDR3 is 14 amino acids. Looked up from germline, CDR1 is KGHSH and CDR2 is LQKENI. The CDR3, as DNA: TGTGCCAGCTCCGGGACAGGGGCTTCGGGAGAGCAGTACTTC. This encodes CASSGTGASGEQYF.

The chain carries TRBV6-2 or TRBV6-3 and TRBJ2-7; D remains ambiguous. CDR3 size: 13 residues. Germline values: CDR1 MNHEY, CDR2 SVGEGT. V was pared by 2 bases and J by 3 bases, with 8 bases between. As DNA, the CDR3 is TGTGCCAGCAGTTACGACACAAGCTACGAGCAGTACTTC. Translating gives CASSYDTSYEQYF.

V usage is TRBV19 and J usage is TRBJ2-1, with a possible D match to TRBD1 (6 bases). The CDR3 contains 13 residues. Germline loops: CDR1 LNHDA, CDR2 SQIVND (reference sequence). Trimming cost V 7 bases and J 2 bases, with 9 bases left between them. The CDR3 loop is CASTGDTYNEQFF. The DNA of the CDR3 is TGTGCCAGTACAGGGGACACCTACAATGAGCAGTTCTTC.

The chain uses TRBV11-2 and TRBJ2-2, with D perhaps matching TRBD1 (6 bases). This CDR3 spans 15 amino acids. From germline, CDR1 is SGHAT and CDR2 FQNNGV. The V gene lost 6 bases and the J gene lost 0 bases, with 11 bases spanning the gap. In nucleotides, the CDR3 is TGTGCCAGCAGTCGAGGGACAACGAACACCGGGGAGCTGTTTTTT. As protein: CASSRGTTNTGELFF.

This chain uses TRBV25-1 with TRBJ2-3; TRBD2 aligns across 10 bases. The J segment lost 2 bases and the V segment lost 8 bases, leaving 10 bases of the junction unmatched. Germline assignment: CDR1 MGHDK and CDR2 SYGVNS. The CDR3 runs 16 residues. The CDR3 here is CASDPWTSGTTDTQYF. As DNA, the CDR3 is TGTGCCAGCGATCCCTGGACTAGCGGAACCACAGATACGCAGTATTTT.

This chain connects TRBV2 to TRBJ1-5, with D perhaps matching TRBD1 (6 bases). CDR3 length: 15 residues. The V gene's germline CDR1 is SNHLY and CDR2 FYNNEI. V dropped 7 bases and J dropped 1 base, with 14 bases sitting between them. CDR3 DNA sequence: TGTGCCAGCAAATCGAGGACAGCCAGCAATCAGCCCCAGCATTTT. Its protein product is CASKSRTASNQPQHF.

This clone occurred a few times. The chain carries TRBV24-1 and TRBJ1-2; no reliable D call. CDR1 KGHDR and CDR2 SFDVKD come from the germline V gene. The CDR3 loop spans 14 amino acids. V was clipped by 3 bases and J by 4 bases, with 11 bases between them. The CDR3 bases are TGTGCCACCAGTGATCCCGGGTCGATCTATGGCTACACCTTC. Its translation is CATSDPGSIYGYTF.

This chain links TRBV18 with TRBJ1-5; TRBD1 matches at 7 bases. Germline CDR1 is KGHSH and CDR2 is LQKENI. This CDR3 is 15 amino acids long. The V gene end was trimmed by 0 bases and the J gene end by 6 bases; junction bases not matched to a gene: 5. Here the CDR3 reads CASSPPAQGGQPQHF. DNA of the CDR3: TGTGCCAGCTCACCACCGGCCCAGGGGGGTCAGCCCCAGCATTTT. The complete variable domain, with remaining parts taken from reference TRBV18 and TRBJ1-5, reads NAGVMQNPRHLVRRRGQEARLRCSPMKGHSHVYWYRQLPEEGLKFMVYLQKENIIDESGMPKERFSAEFPKEGPSILRIQQVVRGDSAAYFCASSPPAQGGQPQHFGDGTRLSIL.

The rearrangement joins TRBV5-4 to TRBJ2-7; 12 bases line up with TRBD2. There are 17 residues in the CDR3. V shed 7 bases, J shed 3 bases, and the junction held 14 bases outside the gene matches. Germline CDR1 SGHNT, CDR2 YYREEE (reference sequence). The CDR3 DNA reads TGTGCCAGCGGACTCCATGGACTAGCGGGAACCTTCTACGAGCAGTACTTC. Translation gives CASGLHGLAGTFYEQYF.

This chain joins TRBV28 and TRBJ2-2; TRBD1 matches at 8 bases. V trimming: 1 base; J trimming: 16 bases; junction bases outside the gene matches: 8. The CDR3 is made up of 13 amino acids. Per germline, CDR1 MDHEN and CDR2 SYDVKM. This chain's CDR3 is CASSLSDRAYRFF. CDR3 in DNA: TGTGCCAGCAGTTTATCGGACAGGGCGTACCGGTTTTTT. The full variable domain, rest sourced from reference TRBV28 and TRBJ2-2, is DVKVTQSSRYLVKRTGEKVFLECVQDMDHENMFWYRQDPGLGLRLIYFSYDVKMKEKGDIPEGYSVSREKKERFSLILESASTNQTSMYLCASSLSDRAYRFFGEGSRLTVL.